This TCR beta chain emerged from a study of blood T cell repertoires in COVID-19. For the study at large: Acute and convalescent COVID-19 specimens originated in the United States, Italy and Spain. PBMCs, B-cell-depleted T cells, or T cells were the source of the cDNA or gDNA that made up the material.

This clone showed up just a few times. No DNA is shown, since the ends of the CDR3 on it are uncertain; the CDR3 is the one TCRdb lists. The CDR3 region is 17 residues in length, termini included. Germline CDR1 MNHEY, CDR2 SMNVEV (reference sequence). Authors' analysis steps: Amplification with reference gene primers provided the estimates of nucleated cell counts. Repertoires were generated with immunoSEQ multiplex PCR, while TCRdb's copy carries only in-frame clones and drops some. D and trimming come from the DNA, and the V and J calls and clone size come from that table. The sample has tens of thousands of clones; around 84% are singletons.

V gene TRBV27 combines with J gene TRBJ2-1; TRBD2 reflects the table's D call only, with no check against the DNA. The sequence derives from a human donor in a cohort sampled during active COVID-19. Sequenced: peripheral blood. CDR3 sequence: CASSSSLSGSPYNEQFF.